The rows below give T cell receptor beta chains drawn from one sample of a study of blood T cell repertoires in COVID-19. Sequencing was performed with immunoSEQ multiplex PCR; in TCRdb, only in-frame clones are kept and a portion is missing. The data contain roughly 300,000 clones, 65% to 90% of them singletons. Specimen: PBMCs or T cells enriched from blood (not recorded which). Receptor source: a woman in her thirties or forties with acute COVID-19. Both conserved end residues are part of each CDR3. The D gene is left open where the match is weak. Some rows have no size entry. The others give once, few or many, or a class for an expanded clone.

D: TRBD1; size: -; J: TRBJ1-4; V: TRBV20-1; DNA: TGCAGTGCTAGTTCTCCAGGGGGCGCGGGTAATGAAAAACTGTTTTTT; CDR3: CSASSPGGAGNEKLFF
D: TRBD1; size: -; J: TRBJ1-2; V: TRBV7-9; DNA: TGTGCCAGCAGCTCTGGACAGGGCCGAAACTATGGCTACACCTTC; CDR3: CASSSGQGRNYGYTF
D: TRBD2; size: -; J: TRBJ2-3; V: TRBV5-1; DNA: TGCGCCAGCAGGGGGACTAGCGGGAGATCAGATACGCAGTATTTT; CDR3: CASRGTSGRSDTQYF
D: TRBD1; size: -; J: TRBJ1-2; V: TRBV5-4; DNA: TGTGCCAGCAGCAAGACAGGGTATTCGGACTATGGCTACACCTTC; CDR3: CASSKTGYSDYGYTF
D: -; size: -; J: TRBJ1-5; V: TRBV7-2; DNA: TGTGCCAGCAGCTTAAGACAGGAGATTTGGGGGAATCAGCCCCAGCATTTT; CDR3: CASSLRQEIWGNQPQHF
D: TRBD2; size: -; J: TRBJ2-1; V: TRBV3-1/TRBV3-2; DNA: TGTGCCAGCAGCCGCAAACCCGGGGGGACGTATGAGCAGTTCTTC; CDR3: CASSRKPGGTYEQFF
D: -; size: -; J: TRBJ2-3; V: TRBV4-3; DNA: TGCGCCAGCAGCCAAATGGCGGACACAGATACGCAGTATTTT; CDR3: CASSQMADTDTQYF
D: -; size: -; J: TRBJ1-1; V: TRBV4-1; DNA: TGCGCCAGCAGCCAAGGGGGCACGACGGGGGGTGAAGCTTTCTTT; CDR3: CASSQGGTTGGEAFF
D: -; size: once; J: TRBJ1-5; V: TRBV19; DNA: TGTGCCAGTAGTATGGTTTTCGGGGAGAATCAGCCCCAGCATTTT; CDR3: CASSMVFGENQPQHF
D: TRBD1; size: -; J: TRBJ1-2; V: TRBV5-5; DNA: TGTGCCAGCAGCTTGTCGGGACAGGGAGTGGTTGGCTACACCTTC; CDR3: CASSLSGQGVVGYTF
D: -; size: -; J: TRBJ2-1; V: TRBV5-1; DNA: TGCGCCAGCAGCTCGAATCCCTCGTTAGCGTACAATGAGCAGTTCTTC; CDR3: CASSSNPSLAYNEQFF
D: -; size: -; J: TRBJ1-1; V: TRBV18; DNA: TGTGCCAGCTCAGAATATTCGGGGAATGAAGCTTTCTTT; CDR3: CASSEYSGNEAFF
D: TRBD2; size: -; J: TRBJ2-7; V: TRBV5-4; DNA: TGTGCCAGCAGCCACCGTCTGGTAGCGGGGCCGGTCGAGCAGTACTTC; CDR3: CASSHRLVAGPVEQYF
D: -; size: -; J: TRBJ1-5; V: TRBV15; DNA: TGTGCCACCAGCAGAGACCCAGCGGGGGCGGGCAATCAGCCCCAGCATTTT; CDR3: CATSRDPAGAGNQPQHF
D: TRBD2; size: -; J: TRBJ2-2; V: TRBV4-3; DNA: TGCGCCAGCAGCCAAGTTTACAGCGGGACCACCCGGGAGCTGTTTTTT; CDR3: CASSQVYSGTTRELFF
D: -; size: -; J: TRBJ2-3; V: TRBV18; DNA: TGTGCCAGCTCACCGCTATCTAGCGTGGGGTTCGCAGATACGCAGTATTTT; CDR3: CASSPLSSVGFADTQYF
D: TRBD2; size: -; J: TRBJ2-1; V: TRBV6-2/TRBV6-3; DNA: TGTGCCAGCAGTTACCCCCGGGGGGGCCGGGTCAATGAGCAGTTCTTC; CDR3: CASSYPRGGRVNEQFF
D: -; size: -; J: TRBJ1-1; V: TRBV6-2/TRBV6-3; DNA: TGTGCCAGCAGTACCCTGGGAGGGGACACTGAAGCTTTCTTT; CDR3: CASSTLGGDTEAFF
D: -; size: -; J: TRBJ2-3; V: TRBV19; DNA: TGTGCCAGTAGTATAGGGCCCATACGGGGAGCGGGCGACACAGATACGCAGTATTTT; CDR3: CASSIGPIRGAGDTDTQYF
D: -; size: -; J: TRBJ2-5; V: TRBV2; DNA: TGTGCCAGCAGCCTTCTGACAGGGAGGCAAGAGACCCAGTACTTC; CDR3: CASSLLTGRQETQYF
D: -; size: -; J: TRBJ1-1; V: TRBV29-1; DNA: TGCAGCGTTGAAAGGGGGAGAGGGGGCACTGAAGCTTTCTTT; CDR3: CSVERGRGGTEAFF
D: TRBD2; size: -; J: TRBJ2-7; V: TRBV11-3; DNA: TGTGCCAGCAGCTTGGAGGCCGGGACTAGGATCTCCTACGAGCAGTACTTC; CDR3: CASSLEAGTRISYEQYF
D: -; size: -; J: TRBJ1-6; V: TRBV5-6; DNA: TGTGCCAGCAGCTTGTTCGGGTCAAGCTCCTATAATTCACCCCTCCACTTT; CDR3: CASSLFGSSSYNSPLHF
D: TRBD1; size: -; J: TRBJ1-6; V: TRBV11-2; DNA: TGTGCCAGCAGCCTGACAGGGGAAGTGGATTCACCCCTCCACTTT; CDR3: CASSLTGEVDSPLHF
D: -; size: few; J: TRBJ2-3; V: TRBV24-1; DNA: TGTGCCATCCAACGGGACGGGACATGTGAAGATACGCAGTATTTT; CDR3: CAIQRDGTCEDTQYF
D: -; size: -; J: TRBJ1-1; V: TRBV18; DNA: TGTGCCAGCTCACCGGTAGAGGGTTCTGAAGCTTTCTTT; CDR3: CASSPVEGSEAFF
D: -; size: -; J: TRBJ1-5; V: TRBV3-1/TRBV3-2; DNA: TGTGCCAGCAGCCAAACCTTACAGGGAAATCAGCCCCAGCATTTT; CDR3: CASSQTLQGNQPQHF
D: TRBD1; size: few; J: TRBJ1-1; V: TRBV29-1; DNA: TGCAGCGTTTTCCGAGCCTTCAACCGGGACAGTAACACTGAAGCTTTCTTT; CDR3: CSVFRAFNRDSNTEAFF
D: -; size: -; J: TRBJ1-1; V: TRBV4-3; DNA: TGCGCCAGCAGCCAAGGGCTCGGGGTAAGCACTGAAGCTTTCTTT; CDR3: CASSQGLGVSTEAFF
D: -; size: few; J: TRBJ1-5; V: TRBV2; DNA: TGTGCCAGCAGTGATTTGGGTGTGGGGGCTGGTCAGCCCCAGCATTTT; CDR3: CASSDLGVGAGQPQHF
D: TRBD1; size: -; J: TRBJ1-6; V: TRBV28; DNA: TGTGCCAGCAGCCCCGGGACAGGGGGCGTTAGCTCCTATAATTCACCCCTCCACTTT; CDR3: CASSPGTGGVSSYNSPLHF
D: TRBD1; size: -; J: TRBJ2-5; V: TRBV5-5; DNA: TGTGCCAGCAGCTCGGGACAGGGGGAATGGGAGACCCAGTACTTC; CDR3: CASSSGQGEWETQYF
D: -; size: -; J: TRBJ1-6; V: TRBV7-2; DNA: TGTGCCAGCAGCTTACGGGGGGCTGATTCACCCCTCCACTTT; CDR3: CASSLRGADSPLHF
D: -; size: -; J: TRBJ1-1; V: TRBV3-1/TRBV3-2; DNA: TGTGCCAGCACCTACGGGGGCACTGAAGCTTTCTTT; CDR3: CASTYGGTEAFF
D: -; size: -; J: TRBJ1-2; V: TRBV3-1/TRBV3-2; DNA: TGTGCCAGCAGCTTACTATCAGGCTCTTTGGGAGGTGGCTACACCTTC; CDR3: CASSLLSGSLGGGYTF
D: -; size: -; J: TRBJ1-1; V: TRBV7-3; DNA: TGTGCCAGCAGCTTAAGGCGGGGGGCTTGGGCTTTCTTT; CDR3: CASSLRRGAWAFF
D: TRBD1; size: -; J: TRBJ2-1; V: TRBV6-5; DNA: TGTGCCAGCAGTTATGACAGGGATGCCTACAATGAGCAGTTCTTC; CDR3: CASSYDRDAYNEQFF
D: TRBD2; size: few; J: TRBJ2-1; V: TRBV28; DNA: TGTGCCAGCAGTCCAATGCCTAGCGGGAGAAATGAGCAGTTCTTC; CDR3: CASSPMPSGRNEQFF
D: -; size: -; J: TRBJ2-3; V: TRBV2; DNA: TGTGCCAGCAGTGTCCAGGGTCTCACAGATACGCAGTATTTT; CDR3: CASSVQGLTDTQYF
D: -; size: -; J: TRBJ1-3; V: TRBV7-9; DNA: TGTGCCAGCAGCCCCCGGAGTAAGGAGCGAGGAAACACCATATATTTT; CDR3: CASSPRSKERGNTIYF
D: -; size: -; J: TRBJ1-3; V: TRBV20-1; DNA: TGCAGTGCTAGTCGACCCGGGAACCAAGGAAACACCATATATTTT; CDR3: CSASRPGNQGNTIYF
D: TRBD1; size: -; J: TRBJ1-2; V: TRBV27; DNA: TGTGCCAGCAGTTTAAGGGGGGGGGCAGGGGGCCCGCAGACACACTATGGCTACACCTTC; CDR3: CASSLRGGAGGPQTHYGYTF
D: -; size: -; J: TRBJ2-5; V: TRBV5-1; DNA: TGCGCCAGCAGCCCAGTCGACCGGTGGGTAGGGGAAGGTTATCGTGGGGAGACCCAGTACTTC; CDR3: CASSPVDRWVGEGYRGETQYF
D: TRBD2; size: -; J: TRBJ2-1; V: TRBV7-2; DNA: TGTGCCAGCACCGCCGGGACTATTAAGAATGAGCAGTTCTTC; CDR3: CASTAGTIKNEQFF
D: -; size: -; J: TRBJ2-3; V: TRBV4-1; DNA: TGCGCCAGCAGCCAGAGGGAGAGGGGCACAGATACGCAGTATTTT; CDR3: CASSQRERGTDTQYF
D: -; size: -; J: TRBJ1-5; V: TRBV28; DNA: TGTGCCAGCAGCCTACAGAATCAGCCCCAGCATTTT; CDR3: CASSLQNQPQHF
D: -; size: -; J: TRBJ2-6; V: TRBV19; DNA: TGTGCCAGTAGTATTAAAGGGGTCGGGGCCAACGTCCTGACTTTC; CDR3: CASSIKGVGANVLTF
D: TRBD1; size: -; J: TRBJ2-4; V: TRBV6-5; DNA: TGTGCCAGCAGTTACTTAGGACAGGGGTTTAGTGACATTCAGTACTTC; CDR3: CASSYLGQGFSDIQYF
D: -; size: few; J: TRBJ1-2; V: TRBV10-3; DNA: TGTGCCATCAGTGAGTCGGCAGGGAACTATGGCTACACCTTC; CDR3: CAISESAGNYGYTF
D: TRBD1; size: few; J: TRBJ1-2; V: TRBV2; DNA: TGTGCCAGCAGTGAAGCTTTTGGCAGGGGGCAGAGTGGCTACACCTTC; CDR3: CASSEAFGRGQSGYTF
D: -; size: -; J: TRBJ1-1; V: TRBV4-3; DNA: TGCGCCAGCAGCCAAGATCCCGGGAAGGGCACTGAAGCTTTCTTT; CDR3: CASSQDPGKGTEAFF
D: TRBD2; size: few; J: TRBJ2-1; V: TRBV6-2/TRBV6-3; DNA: TGTGCCAGCAGTCGGGAGGTAACTAGGATCTTC; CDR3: CASSREVTRIF
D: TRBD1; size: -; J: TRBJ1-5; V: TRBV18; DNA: TGTGCCAGCTCACCCCCCGGACAGGGGGCGAATCAGCCCCAGCATTTT; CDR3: CASSPPGQGANQPQHF
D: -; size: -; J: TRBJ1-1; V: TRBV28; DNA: TGTGCCAGCATTGGGCGGGGGCCTGACACTGAAGCTTTCTTT; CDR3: CASIGRGPDTEAFF
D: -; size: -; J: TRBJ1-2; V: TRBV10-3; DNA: TGTGCCATCAGTGGTCAAGGGGCACGTTATGGCTACACCTTC; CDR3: CAISGQGARYGYTF
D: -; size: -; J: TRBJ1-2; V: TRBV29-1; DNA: TGCAGCGTTGCTGAGTTCACCTTC; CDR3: CSVAEFTF
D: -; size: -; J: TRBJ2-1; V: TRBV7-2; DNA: TGTGCCAGCAGCTTACTCGGTTTGGATGAGCAGTTCTTC; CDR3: CASSLLGLDEQFF
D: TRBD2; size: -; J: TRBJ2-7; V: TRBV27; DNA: TGTGCCAGCAGTTTAAAACTAGCGAACTACGAGCAGTACTTC; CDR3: CASSLKLANYEQYF
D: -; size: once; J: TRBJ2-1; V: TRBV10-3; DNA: TGTGCCATCAGCGGGACAGCGGGTGAGCAGTTCTTC; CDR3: CAISGTAGEQFF
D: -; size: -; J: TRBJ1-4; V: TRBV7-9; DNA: TGTGCCAGCAGCTTAGCGGGGGGGTCAACCAGTGCAACTAATGAAAAACTGTTTTTT; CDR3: CASSLAGGSTSATNEKLFF